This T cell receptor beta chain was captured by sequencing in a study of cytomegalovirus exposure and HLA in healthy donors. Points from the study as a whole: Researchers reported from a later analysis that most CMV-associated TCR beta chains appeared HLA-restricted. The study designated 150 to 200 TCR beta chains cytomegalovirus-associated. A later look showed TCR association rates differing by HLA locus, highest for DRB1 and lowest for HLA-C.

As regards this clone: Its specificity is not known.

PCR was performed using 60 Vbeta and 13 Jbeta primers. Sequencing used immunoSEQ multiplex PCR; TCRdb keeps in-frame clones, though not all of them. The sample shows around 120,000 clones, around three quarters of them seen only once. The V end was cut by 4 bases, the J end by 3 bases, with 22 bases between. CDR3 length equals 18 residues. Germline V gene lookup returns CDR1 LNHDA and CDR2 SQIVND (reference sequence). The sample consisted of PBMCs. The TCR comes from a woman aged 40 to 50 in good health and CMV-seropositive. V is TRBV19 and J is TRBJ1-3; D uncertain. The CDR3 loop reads CASSRIRTAEGGGNTIYF. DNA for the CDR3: TGTGCCAGTAGTAGGATAAGGACGGCCGAGGGTGGTGGAAACACCATATATTTT.